This T cell receptor (beta chain) is from a study of regulatory T cells in long-lasting Graves disease. Whole-study findings and limits: Newly diagnosed disease favored TRBV20-1 and TRBJ2-1 over persistent disease.

Sequencing libraries for TCR beta were prepared with iRepertoire HTBI primers and Arm-PCR of CDR3 regions. Per the authors' pipeline: Samples collectively showed approximately 62 TRBV and roughly 15 TRBJ segments. TCRdb reprocessed the multiplex PCR reads via MiXCR and lists one record per CDR3 protein. These V and J calls originate from TCRdb's pipeline instead of the authors' own analysis. The data hold under 500,000 distinct CDR3 sequences, with 16% observed a single time. This clonotype was found a few times. The antigen is unknown. Time point given: newly diagnosed GD, antithyroid drugs for less than 3 months. The TCR library used RNA extracted from PBMCs. In each case, Graves' disease was diagnosed per American Thyroid Association guidelines. The CDR3 loop spans 15 amino acids. The V gene lost 1 base and the J gene lost 4 bases, with 13 bases spanning the gap. The germline V gene has CDR1 MGHRA and CDR2 YSYEKL.

These sequences were also reported in another study, on T cells in Graves' hyperthyroidism and ophthalmopathy. Per that paper: First-round RT-PCR with HTBI primers amplified the TCR CDR3 region.

Here the sequenced sample was peripheral blood mononuclear cells (PBMCs), taken at new diagnosis, from a patient treated with antithyroid drugs. The chain carries TRBV4-1 and TRBJ1-2; D is uncertain. The receptor comes from a woman younger than 45 with Graves disease. The CDR3 reads CASSQVPEKIYGYTF. For the CDR3, the DNA is TGCGCCAGCAGCCAAGTACCAGAGAAAATCTATGGCTACACCTTC.